The 2 T cell receptor beta chains reported below all come from one sample, sequenced in a study of regulatory T cells in long-lasting Graves disease. For TCR beta, libraries came from iRepertoire HTBI primers and Arm-PCR of CDR3 regions. TCRdb called the multiplex PCR reads again in MiXCR, with one record for every CDR3 protein. The profile shows approximately 270,000 distinct CDR3 sequences, 18% of them singletons. Time point: newly diagnosed GD, antithyroid drugs for less than 3 months. The authors made the TCR library using RNA they extracted from PBMCs. This sample also belongs to another study, concerning T cells in Graves' hyperthyroidism and ophthalmopathy.

Sequenced here: peripheral blood mononuclear cells (PBMCs), sampled at new diagnosis, from a patient treated with antithyroid drugs. Receptor source: a woman in her 30s with Graves disease.

This clonotype was picked up many times. Sequence at one end of the junction differs from germline and may be a read error. V and J are TRBV5-1 and TRBJ1-5; D remains ambiguous. The CDR3 consists of 13 residues. Germline V gene sequence: CDR1 SGHRS, CDR2 YFSETQ. CDR3 nucleotides: TGTGCCAGCAGCTTGGGCCTCAATCAGCCCCAGCATTTT. Protein product: CASSLGLNQPQHF. The variable domain in full, with the rest retrieved from reference TRBV5-1 and TRBJ1-5, is KAGVTQTPRYLIKTRGQQVTLSCSPISGHRSVSWYQQTPGQGLQFLFEYFSETQRNKGNFPGRFSGRQFSNSRSEMNVSTLELGDSALYLCASSLGLNQPQHFGDGTRLSIL.

Comment on this clonotype: This may arise from a read error, as a much more abundant clone is one base away. The V call is TRBV7-9, the J call TRBJ1-2; no reliable D call. The CDR3 is 14 residues long. V was cut by 6 bases and J by 3 bases, with 14 bases left in between. Looked up from germline, CDR1 is SEHNR and CDR2 is FQNEAQ (reference sequence). The DNA of the CDR3 is TGTGCCAGCAGTGGGTCCTCAGCTGACTATGGCTACACCTTC. Residues: CASSGSSADYGYTF.